The rows below give T cell receptor beta chains drawn from one sample of a study of blood T cell repertoires in COVID-19. The method was immunoSEQ multiplex PCR; TCRdb's version includes in-frame clones alone and lacks a portion of them. The sample shows 200,000 to 300,000 clones, about 87% of them seen only once. Sequencing used peripheral blood. The receptors come from a woman in her forties with acute or convalescent COVID-19. The CDR3 runs from the conserved cysteine through the conserved F or W. Only part of the rows carry a size: once, few, many, or a class if the clone is expanded.

V,length,size,J,CDR3
TRBV15,14,.,TRBJ2-2,CATSRDGGTGELFF
TRBV4-1,14,.,TRBJ1-2,CASSLTGVNYGYTF
TRBV9,14,.,TRBJ2-5,CASSVQGFQETQYF
TRBV5-1,17,.,TRBJ2-3,CASRPGGAGGPTDTQYF
TRBV10-3,14,.,TRBJ2-2,CAISRDLNTGELFF
TRBV15,15,.,TRBJ1-3,CATSTDRGLGNTIYF
TRBV5-6,15,.,TRBJ1-2,CASRSDRGFLDGYTF
TRBV4-1,17,few,TRBJ2-5,CASSSPRLAGGKETQYF
TRBV5-6,16,.,TRBJ1-2,CASSLGGSWTGNGYTF
TRBV18,16,.,TRBJ1-2,CASSPQGQGSNYGYTF
TRBV12-3/TRBV12-4,12,.,TRBJ1-5,CASSSLTGPQHF
TRBV10-3,13,.,TRBJ1-1,CAMTTGVLEQAFF
TRBV18,16,.,TRBJ2-2,CASSPAPGQNTGELFF
TRBV6-5,14,.,TRBJ1-2,CASSYTQGFYGYTF
TRBV19,11,.,TRBJ1-2,CASKAGGRYTF
TRBV2,16,.,TRBJ1-6,CASTRGVGTGISPLHF
TRBV2,13,once,TRBJ1-2,CASSRDRNYGYTF
TRBV9,16,.,TRBJ2-5,CASSVGPGGSQETQYF
TRBV5-1,12,.,TRBJ1-1,CASSPRGTEAFF
TRBV2,15,.,TRBJ2-2,CASRRTTGNTGELFF
TRBV18,17,.,TRBJ1-6,CASSPKGPGSYNSPLHF
TRBV6-4,13,.,TRBJ1-1,CASRETGGTEAFF
TRBV19,15,.,TRBJ2-2,CASQNRGLYTGELFF
TRBV7-2,15,.,TRBJ1-4,CASSPGTPTNEKLFF
TRBV6-5,14,.,TRBJ1-6,CASSLTGVNSPLHF
TRBV18,18,.,TRBJ2-2,CASSLALGFSLNTGELFF
TRBV15,15,.,TRBJ2-3,CATSPGLAVEDTQYF
TRBV5-1,17,.,TRBJ2-3,CASSSTLLAGARDTQYF
TRBV19,15,.,TRBJ1-1,CASSISGTEVAEAFF
TRBV11-2,19,.,TRBJ2-2,CASSHGGLAGGSNTGELFF
TRBV7-9,14,.,TRBJ2-5,CASSFTSGGETQYF
TRBV30,13,.,TRBJ1-1,CAWSADGGTEAFF
TRBV11-2,16,.,TRBJ1-3,CASSLRTGTLTNTIYF
TRBV11-2,15,once,TRBJ1-2,CASSSLSVHRGGYTF
TRBV5-1,14,.,TRBJ2-5,CASSTSTGVETQYF
TRBV29-1,14,.,TRBJ1-4,CSVGEGTTNEKLFF
TRBV3-1/TRBV3-2,17,.,TRBJ2-3,CASSPSATLKNTDTQYF
TRBV27,13,.,TRBJ1-1,CASSFSGSFEAFF
TRBV10-3,14,.,TRBJ1-2,CATHGGASNYGYTF
TRBV6-6,11,.,TRBJ1-2,CASSRDSGYTF
TRBV5-1,11,.,TRBJ2-1,CASSPLDEQFF
TRBV10-1,13,few,TRBJ1-2,CASSEGGGGGYTF
TRBV2,15,.,TRBJ1-1,CASSGGGFDGTEAFF
TRBV29-1,13,.,TRBJ1-2,CSVDDRGERGYTF
TRBV5-1,16,.,TRBJ2-5,CASSPGGGTVQETQYF
TRBV15,13,.,TRBJ1-2,CATSRAYRDGYTF